The T cell receptor (beta chain) described here comes from a study of blood T cell repertoires in COVID-19. Background on the study: Acute and convalescent COVID-19 specimens originated in the United States, Italy and Spain.

Produced via immunoSEQ multiplex PCR; TCRdb's table is partial and in-frame only. The repertoire has 200,000 or so clones, 88% of them found once; the top ten carry 2% to 2.5%. V lost 5 bases and J lost 2, with 3 bases in between. The CDR3 spans 12 residues. Germline CDR1 SNHLY, CDR2 FYNNEI. The sequence came from a woman aged 40 to 50 with acute COVID-19. The J gene is TRBJ2-2, the V gene TRBV2; D unresolved. Material for sequencing was PBMCs or T cells enriched from blood (not recorded which). CDR3 nucleotides: TGTGCCAGCAGTTTAAACACCGGGGAGCTGTTTTTT. Translating it yields CASSLNTGELFF.